These 24 T cell receptor beta chains were all obtained from the same sample, sequenced in a study of T cell responses to AZD1222 COVID-19 vaccine listed by TCRdb under 2021. The time point label on this specimen signifies: baseline before first vaccination. The library was generated by the immunoSEQ multiplex PCR assay. As stored in TCRdb, this immuneACCESS dataset retains in-frame rearrangements with V and J assigned. A fraction of the clones does not appear; measured against another copy, unresolved V genes explain less than half of the discrepancy, and the remainder lacks a known reason. The sample contains around 120,000 clones, 88% of them found a single time. Together, the top ten hold roughly 3.5% of the sample. The material was peripheral blood, obtained on day 0 of AZD1222 vaccination. These receptors came from an adult in good health.

This chain links TRBV4-1 with TRBJ2-2; 12 nucleotides line up with TRBD2. Germline-derived CDR1 and CDR2 are MGHRA and YSYEKL. The CDR3 consists of 15 residues. V was clipped by 4 bases and J by 5 bases; unmatched bases: 2. This chain's CDR3 is CASSRTSGTTGELFF. CDR3 DNA: TGCGCCAGCAGCCGGACTAGCGGGACAACCGGGGAGCTGTTTTTT.

This chain joins TRBV3-1 (or the pseudogene TRBV3-2) and TRBJ1-2, with 8 positions matching TRBD1. The V segment lost 0 bases and the J segment 8 bases; nucleotides outside the gene matches: 5. Germline V CDR1 and CDR2: LGHDT, YNNKEL (reference sequence). This CDR3 contains 14 residues. CDR3 loop: CASSQDSGGAGYTF. The CDR3 nucleotides are TGTGCCAGCAGCCAAGATTCAGGGGGCGCGGGCTACACCTTC.

The J gene is TRBJ1-2, the V gene TRBV9; D is possibly TRBD1 (5 bases). V lost 0 bases to trimming and J lost 8 bases, with 14 bases between them. Per germline, CDR1 SGDLS and CDR2 YYNGEE. The CDR3 runs 14 residues. The CDR3 nucleotides read TGTGCCAGCAGCGTAGGACCCCAGGGAGGAGGCTACACCTTC. Translation: CASSVGPQGGGYTF.

In this sample, this clone turned up once. The chain uses TRBV7-8 and TRBJ1-1; 9 bases match TRBD1. V dropped 2 bases and J dropped 3; count of bases not matched to a gene: 13. CDR1 is SGHVS and CDR2 is FQNEAQ in the germline V gene. The CDR3 has 18 residues. The CDR3 DNA follows: TGTGCCAGCAGCTTATTCCCCTTGACAGGGGGTTACGACACTGAAGCTTTCTTT. It codes for CASSLFPLTGGYDTEAFF.

The rearrangement joins TRBV6-2 or TRBV6-3 to TRBJ2-7, with a tentative D call TRBD2 (5 bases). CDR1 and CDR2 from the germline V gene are MNHEY and SVGEGT. Trimming took 2 bases from V and 1 from J, leaving 6 bases between them. CDR3 length equals 13 residues. CDR3 bases: TGTGCCAGCAGTTACGAGGGTTCCTACGAGCAGTACTTC. Its protein product is CASSYEGSYEQYF.

This rearrangement joins TRBV6-1 to TRBJ1-3, with no clear D. Looked up from germline, CDR1 is MNHNS and CDR2 is SASEGT. V lost 2 bases and J 0 bases, leaving 2 bases between the germline ends. This CDR3 has 13 amino acids. The CDR3, as DNA: TGTGCCAGCAGTGAAACCTCTGGAAACACCATATATTTT. It yields the protein CASSETSGNTIYF.

Remarks on this clone: Other DNA sequences from this sample encode an identical CDR3 as well. The gene calls are TRBV11-2 and TRBJ1-2; D perhaps matches TRBD1 (5 bases). V gave up 2 bases and J gave up 4 bases, with 8 bases separating them. Germline V lookup: CDR1 SGHAT, CDR2 FQNNGV. This CDR3 is 13 amino acids long. CDR3 nucleotide sequence: TGTGCCAGCAGCTTACAGGGTTCCTATGGCTACACCTTC. The encoded protein is CASSLQGSYGYTF.

Here the CDR3 DNA reads TGTGCCAGCAGTTACTCGAGGACTAGCGGTTACAATGAGCAGTTCTTC. It codes for CASSYSRTSGYNEQFF. The chain links TRBV6-5 to TRBJ2-1, with 10 bases matching TRBD2. The ends lost 0 bases at V and 4 bases at J; junction bases unmatched: 3. Per the germline V gene, CDR1 is MNHEY and CDR2 is SVGAGI. The CDR3 sequence is 16 residues long.

The chain has TRBV7-9 and TRBJ1-2; no clear D. The germline gives CDR1 SEHNR, CDR2 FQNEAQ (reference sequence). With 3 bases removed from V and 3 bases from J, the gap between germline ends came to 8 bases. The CDR3 is made up of 13 amino acids. The CDR3 DNA reads as TGTGCCAGCAGCTTCGCCTCCGACTATGGCTACACCTTC. It yields the protein CASSFASDYGYTF.

This chain uses TRBV3-1 (or the pseudogene TRBV3-2) with TRBJ1-5, with D unresolved. Germline-derived CDR1 and CDR2 are LGHDT and YNNKEL (reference sequence). Trimming stripped 1 base from V and 6 bases from J, with 4 bases between. The CDR3 contains 12 residues. The CDR3 DNA reads as TGTGCCAGCAGCCAAGCGTCTCAGCCCCAGCATTTT. Residues: CASSQASQPQHF.

The chain joins TRBV2 to TRBJ1-2; D is unresolved. Trimming stripped 6 bases from V and 0 bases from J, with 8 bases between. CDR3 length: 13 amino acids. In germline, CDR1 is SNHLY, CDR2 FYNNEI. DNA for the CDR3: TGTGCCAGCAGGGCCGGGACTAACTATGGCTACACCTTC. Protein: CASRAGTNYGYTF.

In its sample, this clone was seen a few times. Here the CDR3 DNA reads TGTGCCAGCAGCCCAACTAGCGGGGGGGCCCTGTCCGCGACGCAGTATTTT. Translation: CASSPTSGGALSATQYF. The V call is TRBV7-9, the J call TRBJ2-3; 13 bases match TRBD2. Germline V gives CDR1 SEHNR, CDR2 FQNEAQ (reference sequence). The V segment lost 5 bases and the J segment 9 bases; nucleotides outside the gene matches: 14. This CDR3 has 17 amino acids. Using reference TRBV7-9 and TRBJ2-3 for the parts outside the CDR3, the full variable domain is DTGVSQNPRHKITKRGQNVTFRCDPISEHNRLYWYRQTLGQGPEFLTYFQNEAQLEKSRLLSDRFSAERPKGSFSTLEIQRTEQGDSAMYLCASSPTSGGALSATQYFGPGTRLTVL.

The chain uses TRBV5-1 and TRBJ1-1; TRBD1 matches 9 bases. V shed 5 bases, J shed 2 bases, and the junction held 13 bases outside the gene matches. CDR3 length: 17 residues. The germline CDR1 and CDR2 sequences are SGHRS and YFSETQ. The CDR3 nucleotides read TGCGCCAGCAGACCTACCGGGACAGGGACAAGAAACACTGAAGCTTTCTTT. It is translated as CASRPTGTGTRNTEAFF.

V usage is TRBV10-1 and J usage is TRBJ2-3; D perhaps matches TRBD1 (6 bases). The germline V and J ends were trimmed by 2 bases and 5 bases, with 14 bases remaining between them. Germline CDR1 reads WNHNN; CDR2 reads SYGVQD (reference sequence). The CDR3 runs to 15 residues. The CDR3 loop is CASSEPGPGQDTQYF. The CDR3 DNA sequence: TGCGCCAGCAGTGAGCCGGGACCGGGACAAGATACGCAGTATTTT.

This sequence joins TRBV18 and TRBJ1-4, with 9 bases identical to TRBD1. The CDR3 spans 15 residues. Germline loops: CDR1 KGHSH, CDR2 LQKENI. Trimming took 0 bases from V and 8 from J; bases not matched to a gene: 4. CDR3 nucleotide sequence: TGTGCCAGCTCACCACCGACAGGGGGTGGAGAAAAACTGTTTTTT. Residues: CASSPPTGGGEKLFF. Variable domain in full (rest from reference TRBV18 and TRBJ1-4): NAGVMQNPRHLVRRRGQEARLRCSPMKGHSHVYWYRQLPEEGLKFMVYLQKENIIDESGMPKERFSAEFPKEGPSILRIQQVVRGDSAAYFCASSPPTGGGEKLFFGSGTQLSVL.

The gene calls are TRBV7-2 and TRBJ1-2; 9 positions agree with TRBD1. This CDR3 region has 14 residues. CDR1 and CDR2 (germline): SGHTA, FQGNSA. V was pared by 5 bases and J by 7 bases, with 8 bases of the junction left unmatched. CDR3 protein: CASSPPGTGIGYTF. CDR3 bases: TGTGCCAGCAGCCCCCCCGGGACAGGGATTGGCTACACCTTC.

The V gene is TRBV7-9, the J gene TRBJ1-1; D not resolved. CDR1 and CDR2 (germline): SEHNR, FQNEAQ (reference sequence). This CDR3 is built from 14 residues. The V end was cut by 4 bases, the J end by 1 base, with 10 bases between. For the CDR3, the DNA is TGTGCCAGCAGCTCTGATCGGGGGAACACTGAAGCTTTCTTT. It translates to CASSSDRGNTEAFF.

This rearrangement joins TRBV18 to TRBJ2-2, with D tentatively TRBD1 or TRBD2 (6 bases each). The V end was cut by 3 bases, the J end by 2 bases, with 10 bases between. This CDR3 region has 15 residues. Germline values: CDR1 KGHSH, CDR2 LQKENI. As DNA, the CDR3 is TGTGCCAGCTCACCGGGCGGGACAAACACCGGGGAGCTGTTTTTT. Translated: CASSPGGTNTGELFF.

This clone was recorded only once. V and J are TRBV5-5 and TRBJ1-2; D is unresolved. This CDR3 comprises 12 residues. Trimming removed 0 bases from V and 7 bases from J, with 7 bases in between. Germline values: CDR1 SGHKS, CDR2 YYEKEE (reference sequence). For the CDR3, the DNA is TGTGCCAGCAGCTTGGGGACGTTTGGCTACACCTTC. Encoded protein: CASSLGTFGYTF.

V and J are TRBV7-9 and TRBJ2-5; D may be TRBD1 or TRBD2 (5 bases each). The CDR3 has 14 residues. The V end was cut by 6 bases, the J end by 0 bases, with 11 bases between. In germline, CDR1 is SEHNR, CDR2 FQNEAQ (reference sequence). The CDR3 nucleotides are TGTGCCAGCAGTTCCCGGGGCAACCAAGAGACCCAGTACTTC. This encodes CASSSRGNQETQYF.

The chain employs TRBV19 and TRBJ1-6, with 7 nucleotides matching TRBD1. The CDR3 contains 16 residues. The trim removed 4 bases at V and 3 bases at J, leaving 6 bases unmatched. Per germline, CDR1 LNHDA and CDR2 SQIVND (reference sequence). The CDR3 DNA reads TGTGCCAGTAGTACCAGACAGGGCCACTATAATTCACCCCTCCACTTT. It yields the protein CASSTRQGHYNSPLHF. Full variable domain (rest looked up from reference TRBV19 and TRBJ1-6): DGGITQSPKYLFRKEGQNVTLSCEQNLNHDAMYWYRQDPGQGLRLIYYSQIVNDFQKGDIAEGYSVSREKKESFPLTVTSAQKNPTAFYLCASSTRQGHYNSPLHFGNGTRLTVT.

This clone was seen once. The V and J genes are TRBV10-3 and TRBJ2-7; no firm D call. The CDR3 is 13 residues long. V was trimmed by 5 bases and J by 2 bases, leaving 10 bases between them. Germline V lookup: CDR1 ENHRY, CDR2 SYGVKD. The CDR3 protein is CAISPQQTYEQYF. The DNA of the CDR3 is TGTGCCATCAGTCCCCAGCAGACCTACGAGCAGTACTTC.

This rearrangement joins TRBV5-1 to TRBJ1-2; a possible D gene is TRBD1 (5 bases). Germline values: CDR1 SGHRS, CDR2 YFSETQ. The CDR3 sequence is 16 residues long. With 5 bases removed from V and 3 bases from J, the gap between germline ends came to 20 bases. This chain's CDR3 is CASRARDGGLDYGYTF. In DNA, the CDR3 is TGCGCCAGCAGGGCCCGGGACGGAGGCTTAGACTATGGCTACACCTTC.

This clone occurred many times. The genes are TRBV3-1 (or the pseudogene TRBV3-2) and TRBJ2-2; tentatively, D is TRBD1 (6 bases). The CDR3 runs to 16 residues. Germline lookup yields CDR1 LGHDT and CDR2 YNNKEL (reference sequence). The V end was cut by 4 bases, the J end by 5 bases, with 17 bases between. The CDR3 sequence: CASSPPGHDVTGELFF. The CDR3 DNA sequence: TGTGCCAGCAGCCCCCCGGGACACGATGTAACCGGGGAGCTGTTTTTT.